This T cell receptor (beta chain) is from a study of CD8+ T cells in alopecia areata. Comment on this clone: What it binds is unknown.

cDNA serving as the sequencing template came from extracted, reverse transcribed RNA. Measured with immunoSEQ multiplex PCR; TCRdb has only the in-frame clones, and not every one. The table has some 110,000 clones, roughly two thirds seen once. Study-level results: Resident alphabeta T cells of normal skin are also sequenced in scalp samples.

The CDR3 runs 13 residues. In germline, CDR1 is SQVTM, CDR2 ANQGSEA. Trimming stripped 4 bases from V and 7 bases from J, with 16 bases between. The material sequenced was CD4+ T cells sorted from blood. The receptor was derived from a human donor in good health. This chain joins TRBV29-1 and TRBJ1-2; the D gene is possibly TRBD1 (5 bases). For the CDR3, the DNA is TGCAGCGTTGCGGGACCCAGGGACGGTGGCTACACCTTC. It translates to CSVAGPRDGGYTF.